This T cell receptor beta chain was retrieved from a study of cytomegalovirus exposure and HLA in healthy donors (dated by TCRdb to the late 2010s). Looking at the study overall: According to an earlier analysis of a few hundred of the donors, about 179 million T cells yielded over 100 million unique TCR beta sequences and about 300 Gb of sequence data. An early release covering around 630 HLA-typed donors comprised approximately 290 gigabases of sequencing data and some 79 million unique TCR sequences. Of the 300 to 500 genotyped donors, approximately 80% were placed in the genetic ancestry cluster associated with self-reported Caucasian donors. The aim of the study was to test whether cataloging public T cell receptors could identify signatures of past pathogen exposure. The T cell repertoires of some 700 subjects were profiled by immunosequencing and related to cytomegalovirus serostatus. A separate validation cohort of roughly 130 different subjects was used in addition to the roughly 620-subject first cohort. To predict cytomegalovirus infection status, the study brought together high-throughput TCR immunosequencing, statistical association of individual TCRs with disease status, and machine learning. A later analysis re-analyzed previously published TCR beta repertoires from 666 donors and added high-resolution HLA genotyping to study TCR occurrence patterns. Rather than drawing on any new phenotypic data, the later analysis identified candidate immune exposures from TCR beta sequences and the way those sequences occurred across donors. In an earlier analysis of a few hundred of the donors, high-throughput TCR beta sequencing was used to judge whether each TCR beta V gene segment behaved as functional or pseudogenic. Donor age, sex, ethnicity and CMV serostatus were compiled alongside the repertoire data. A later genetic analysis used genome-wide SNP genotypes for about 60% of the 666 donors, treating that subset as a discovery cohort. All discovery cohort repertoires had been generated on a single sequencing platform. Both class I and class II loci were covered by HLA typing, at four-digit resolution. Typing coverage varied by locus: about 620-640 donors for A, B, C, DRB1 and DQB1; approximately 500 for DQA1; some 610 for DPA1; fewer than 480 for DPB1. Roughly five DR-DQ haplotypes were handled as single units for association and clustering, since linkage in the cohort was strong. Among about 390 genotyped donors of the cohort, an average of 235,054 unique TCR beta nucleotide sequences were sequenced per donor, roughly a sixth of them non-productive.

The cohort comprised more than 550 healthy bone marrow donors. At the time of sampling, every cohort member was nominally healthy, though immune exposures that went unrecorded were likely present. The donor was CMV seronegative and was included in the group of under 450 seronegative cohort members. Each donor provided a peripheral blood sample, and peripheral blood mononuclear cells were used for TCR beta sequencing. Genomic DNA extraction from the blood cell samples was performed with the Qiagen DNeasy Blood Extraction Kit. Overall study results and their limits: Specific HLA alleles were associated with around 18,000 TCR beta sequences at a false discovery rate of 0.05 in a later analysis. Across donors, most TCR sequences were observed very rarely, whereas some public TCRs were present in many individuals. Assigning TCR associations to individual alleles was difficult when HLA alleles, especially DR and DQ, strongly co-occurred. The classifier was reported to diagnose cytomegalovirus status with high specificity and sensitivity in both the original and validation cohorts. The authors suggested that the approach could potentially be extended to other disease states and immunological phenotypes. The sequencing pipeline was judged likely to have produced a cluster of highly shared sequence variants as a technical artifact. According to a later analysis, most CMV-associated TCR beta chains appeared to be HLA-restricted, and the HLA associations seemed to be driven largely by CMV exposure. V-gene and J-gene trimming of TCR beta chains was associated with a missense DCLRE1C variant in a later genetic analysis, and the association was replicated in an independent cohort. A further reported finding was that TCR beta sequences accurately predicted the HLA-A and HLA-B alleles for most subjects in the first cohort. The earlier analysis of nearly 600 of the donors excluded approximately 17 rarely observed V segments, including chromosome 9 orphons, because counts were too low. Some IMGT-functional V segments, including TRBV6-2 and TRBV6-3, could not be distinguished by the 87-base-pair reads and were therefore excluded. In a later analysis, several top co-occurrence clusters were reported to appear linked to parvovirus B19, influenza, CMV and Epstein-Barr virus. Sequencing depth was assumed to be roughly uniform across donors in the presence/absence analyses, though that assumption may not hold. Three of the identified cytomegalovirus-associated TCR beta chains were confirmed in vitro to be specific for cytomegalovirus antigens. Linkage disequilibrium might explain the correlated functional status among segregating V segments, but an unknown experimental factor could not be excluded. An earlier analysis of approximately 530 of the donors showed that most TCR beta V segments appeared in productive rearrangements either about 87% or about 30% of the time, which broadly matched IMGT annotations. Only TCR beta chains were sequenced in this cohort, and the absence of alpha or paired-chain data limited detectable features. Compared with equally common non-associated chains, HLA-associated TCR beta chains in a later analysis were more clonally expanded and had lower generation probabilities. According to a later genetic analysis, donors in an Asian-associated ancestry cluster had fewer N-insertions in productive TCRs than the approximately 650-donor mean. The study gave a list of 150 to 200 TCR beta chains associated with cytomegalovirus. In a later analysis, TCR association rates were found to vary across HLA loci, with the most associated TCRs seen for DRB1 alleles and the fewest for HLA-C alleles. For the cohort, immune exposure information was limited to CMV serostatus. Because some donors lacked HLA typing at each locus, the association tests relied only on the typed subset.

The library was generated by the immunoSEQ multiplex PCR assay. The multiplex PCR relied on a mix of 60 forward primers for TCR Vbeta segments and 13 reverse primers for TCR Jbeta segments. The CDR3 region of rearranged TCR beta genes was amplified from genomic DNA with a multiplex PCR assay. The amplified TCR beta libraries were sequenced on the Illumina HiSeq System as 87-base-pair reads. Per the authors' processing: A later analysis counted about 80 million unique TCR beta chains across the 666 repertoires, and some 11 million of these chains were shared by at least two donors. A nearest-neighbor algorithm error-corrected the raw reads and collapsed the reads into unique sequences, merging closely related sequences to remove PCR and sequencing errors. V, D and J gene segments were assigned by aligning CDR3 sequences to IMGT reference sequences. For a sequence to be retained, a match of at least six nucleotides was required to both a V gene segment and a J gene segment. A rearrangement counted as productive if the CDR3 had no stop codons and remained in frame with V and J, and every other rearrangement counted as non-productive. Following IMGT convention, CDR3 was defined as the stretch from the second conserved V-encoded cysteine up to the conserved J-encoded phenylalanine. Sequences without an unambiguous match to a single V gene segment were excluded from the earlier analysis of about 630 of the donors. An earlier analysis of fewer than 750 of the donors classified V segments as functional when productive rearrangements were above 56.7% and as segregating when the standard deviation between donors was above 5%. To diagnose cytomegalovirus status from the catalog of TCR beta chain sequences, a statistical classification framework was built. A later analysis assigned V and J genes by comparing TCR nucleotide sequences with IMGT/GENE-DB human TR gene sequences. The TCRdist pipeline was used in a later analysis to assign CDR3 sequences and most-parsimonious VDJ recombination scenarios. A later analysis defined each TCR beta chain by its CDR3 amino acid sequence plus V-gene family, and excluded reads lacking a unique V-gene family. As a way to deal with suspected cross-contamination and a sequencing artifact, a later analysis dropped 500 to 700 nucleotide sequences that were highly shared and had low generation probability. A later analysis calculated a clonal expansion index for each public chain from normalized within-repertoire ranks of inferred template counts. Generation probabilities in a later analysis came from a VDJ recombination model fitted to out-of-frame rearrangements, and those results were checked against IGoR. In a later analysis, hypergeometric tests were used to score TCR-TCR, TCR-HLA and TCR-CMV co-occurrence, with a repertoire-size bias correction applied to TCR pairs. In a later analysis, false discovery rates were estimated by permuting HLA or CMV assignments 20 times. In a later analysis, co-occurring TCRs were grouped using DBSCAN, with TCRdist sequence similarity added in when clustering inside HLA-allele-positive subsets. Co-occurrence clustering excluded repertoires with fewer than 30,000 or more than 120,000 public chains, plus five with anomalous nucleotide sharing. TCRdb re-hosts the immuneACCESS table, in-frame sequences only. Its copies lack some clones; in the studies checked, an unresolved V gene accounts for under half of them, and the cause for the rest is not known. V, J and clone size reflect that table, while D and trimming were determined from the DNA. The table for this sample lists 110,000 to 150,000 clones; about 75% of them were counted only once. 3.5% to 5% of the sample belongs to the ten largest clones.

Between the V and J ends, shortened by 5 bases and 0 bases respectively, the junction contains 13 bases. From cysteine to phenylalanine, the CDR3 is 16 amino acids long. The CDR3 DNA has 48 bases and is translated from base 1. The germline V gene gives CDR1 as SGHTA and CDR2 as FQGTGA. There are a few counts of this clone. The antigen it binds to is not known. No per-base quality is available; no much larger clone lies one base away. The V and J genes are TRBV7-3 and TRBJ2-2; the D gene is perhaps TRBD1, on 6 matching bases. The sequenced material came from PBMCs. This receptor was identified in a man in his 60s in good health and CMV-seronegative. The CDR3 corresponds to CASSPGTFANTGELFF. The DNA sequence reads TGTGCCAGCAGCCCCGGGACATTCGCGAACACCGGGGAGCTGTTTTTT.